The entry below gives a single T cell receptor beta chain sequence along with its context. The sample is drawn from a study of PD-L1 blockade in urothelial cancer. About the research overall: Atezolizumab, begun by patients in about 2014, was given at 1,200 mg intravenously every 3 weeks. Timepoints chosen for blood analysis were 3 weeks (second dose) and 6 weeks after treatment start. Blood samples had a median of 141,255 T cells, roughly 83,000 unique TCRs, and clonality approximately 0.08.

Clones were read by immunoSEQ multiplex PCR, and TCRdb kept only the in-frame ones, dropping some. The sample lists approximately 51,000 clones, around 85% occurring once. For each patient, 1 to 8 samples were obtained, pretreatment and on-treatment. The length of the CDR3 is 15 residues. The germline CDR1 and CDR2 sequences are MDHEN and SYDVKM. Trimming shortened V by 5 bases and J by 5 bases, and 15 bases separated the two germline ends. The chain links TRBV28 to TRBJ1-4, with D possibly TRBD1 on 5 matching bases. The origin of this receptor is a man aged 55 to 70 with urothelial cancer. The material was PBMCs, obtained around atezolizumab (anti-PD-L1) treatment. CDR3: CASSPHRSGNEKLFF. The CDR3 DNA reads TGTGCCAGCAGTCCTCACAGGTCTGGCAATGAAAAACTGTTTTTT.